The 5 T cell receptor beta chains presented below share a single source sample, sequenced in a study of cytomegalovirus exposure and HLA in healthy donors. The PCR had 60 Vbeta and 13 Jbeta primers. Clones were sequenced by immunoSEQ multiplex PCR, and TCRdb holds only the in-frame ones, with some missing. The repertoire holds around 210,000 clones, with 65% to 85% as singletons. The sequenced sample was PBMCs. The receptors derive from a man aged 45-65 years in good health and CMV-seronegative.

This clone showed up just a few times. This CDR3 is CASSPSGFQQFF. The CDR3 nucleotides are TGTGCCAGCAGCCCGAGCGGGTTCCAGCAGTTCTTC. This chain links TRBV14 with TRBJ2-1, with TRBD2 as a possible D gene (6 bases). Trimming shortened V by 4 bases and J by 11 bases, and 12 bases separated the two germline ends. CDR1 is SGHDN, CDR2 FVKESK, per germline. The CDR3 is made up of 12 amino acids. Using reference TRBV14 and TRBJ2-1 for the parts outside the CDR3, the full variable domain is EAGVTQFPSHSVIEKGQTVTLRCDPISGHDNLYWYRRVMGKEIKFLLHFVKESKQDESGMPNNRFLAERTGGTYSTLKVQPAELEDSGVYFCASSPSGFQQFFGPGTRLTVL.

The J gene is TRBJ2-2, the V gene TRBV9; 7 nucleotides agree with TRBD2. V lost 1 base to trimming and J lost 3 bases; unmatched junction nucleotides: 3. From germline, CDR1 is SGDLS and CDR2 YYNGEE. This CDR3 region has 15 residues. The CDR3 loop is CASSVSGTYTGELFF. The CDR3 DNA reads TGTGCCAGCAGCGTAAGCGGGACCTACACCGGGGAGCTGTTTTTT.

The rearrangement uses TRBV28 and TRBJ1-5; D is unresolved. CDR1 and CDR2 (germline): MDHEN, SYDVKM. The length of the CDR3 is 14 residues. Trimming removed 2 bases from V and 4 bases from J, with 9 bases in between. The CDR3 DNA reads TGTGCCAGCAGTTTAGCGGGGTCGAATCAGCCCCAGCATTTT. Translated, it gives CASSLAGSNQPQHF.

This clone was detected a few times. The V and J genes are TRBV30 and TRBJ2-1, with 10 bases matching TRBD2. The CDR3 runs 16 residues. CDR1 is GTSNPN, CDR2 SVGIG, per germline (reference sequence). Unmatched junction bases numbered 9, after V lost 0 bases and J lost 7 bases. The CDR3 loop is CAWSVRRLAGVNEQFF. The CDR3 nucleotides read TGTGCCTGGAGTGTACGACGGCTAGCGGGAGTTAATGAGCAGTTCTTC.

This CDR3 reads CASSAGGYSDNEQFF. The CDR3 DNA reads TGTGCCAGCAGCGCCGGAGGGTACTCTGACAATGAGCAGTTCTTC. The chain links TRBV9 to TRBJ2-1, with D perhaps TRBD2 (6 bases). Germline loops: CDR1 SGDLS, CDR2 YYNGEE. This CDR3 is 15 amino acids long. With 3 bases removed from V and 5 bases from J, the gap between germline ends came to 15 bases.